A selection of T cell receptor beta chains follows, all from one sample in a study of T cell changes during pregnancy in multiple sclerosis. Using immunoSEQ multiplex PCR, the repertoire was profiled, and TCRdb retains in-frame clones only, with some absent. Of about 80,000 clones in the sample, over 85% are singletons; the top ten hold 0.99%. The sample consisted of peripheral blood, taken in the second trimester of pregnancy. Every receptor here comes from a female donor in good health, enrolled as a control in a pregnancy study. Each CDR3 is given without its conserved first and last residue. Each record gives: V gene, CDR3 protein.

TRBV5-1	ASSFSGASTDTQY
TRBV4-1	ASSHHLDTQGTEAF
TRBV6-4	ASSATGPTTSGELF
TRBV28	ASSLGGTGELF
TRBV7-6	ASSFGSGTSTDTQY
TRBV5-1	ASSLSGPSTDTQY
TRBV6-1	ASGQGQETQY
TRBV25-1	ASSEYRGESPLH
TRBV4-1	ASSRRTDWVGTEAF
TRBV5-1	ASSPWPYNEQF
TRBV7-7	ASSPLGLNYEQY
TRBV2	ASSDGQGTGSRGAQY
TRBV5-1	ASRKNSAGVTDTQY
TRBV18	ASSPNKGLGNYGYT